These T cell receptor beta chains were read from a single sample in a study of T cell changes during pregnancy in multiple sclerosis. Libraries were prepared by immunoSEQ multiplex PCR; TCRdb keeps only in-frame clonotypes and omits some of them. The table records under 45,000 clones, roughly nine tenths of them present only once. This material consisted of CD4+ T cells from peripheral blood mononuclear cells, taken in the second trimester of pregnancy. These receptors originate from a female donor with multiple sclerosis, enrolled in a pregnancy study. Both conserved end residues are part of each CDR3. Fields, in order: clone size, CDR3 length, J gene, V gene, D gene, CDR3 protein, CDR3 DNA. The D gene is left open where the match is weak. Part of the rows lack a size; the others show once, few, many or a class for expanded clones.

-	13	TRBJ2-1	TRBV5-1	TRBD2	CASSLRLAGGQFF	TGCGCCAGCAGCTTGAGACTAGCGGGGGGGCAGTTCTTC
-	16	TRBJ1-4	TRBV5-1	-	CASSLVMGSANEKLFF	TGCGCCAGCAGCTTGGTGATGGGGAGCGCTAATGAAAAACTGTTTTTT
-	15	TRBJ1-1	TRBV29-1	-	CSVDLGRRGYTEAFF	TGCAGCGTTGATTTAGGCCGAAGGGGTTACACTGAAGCTTTCTTT
once	15	TRBJ2-1	TRBV27	-	CASSLYWRSYNEQFF	TGTGCCAGCAGTTTATACTGGCGGTCCTACAATGAGCAGTTCTTC
-	17	TRBJ2-1	TRBV5-4	TRBD1	CASSRSLDRDAYNEQFF	TGTGCCAGCAGCCGAAGCCTTGACAGGGACGCCTACAATGAGCAGTTCTTC
few	14	TRBJ2-3	TRBV7-9	TRBD2	CASSPSGIGDTQYF	TGTGCCAGCAGCCCTAGCGGGATCGGAGATACGCAGTATTTT
-	15	TRBJ2-7	TRBV11-3	TRBD2	CASSLSSGSFYEQYF	TGTGCCAGCAGCTTATCTAGCGGGAGTTTCTACGAGCAGTACTTC
few	17	TRBJ2-1	TRBV11-3	TRBD2	CASSNHEGLAGAVEQFF	TGTGCCAGCAGCAACCACGAGGGACTAGCGGGAGCTGTTGAGCAGTTCTTC
-	14	TRBJ2-7	TRBV5-1	-	CASSLAGSSYEQYF	TGCGCCAGCAGCTTGGCGGGGAGCTCCTACGAGCAGTACTTC
-	16	TRBJ1-3	TRBV10-3	-	CAISESRLSSGNTIYF	TGTGCCATCAGTGAGTCGAGGCTGAGCTCTGGAAACACCATATATTTT
-	15	TRBJ2-5	TRBV5-1	-	CASSLEGRGEETQYF	TGCGCCAGCAGCTTGGAAGGCAGGGGGGAAGAGACCCAGTACTTC
-	13	TRBJ2-5	TRBV30	TRBD2	CAWSGGSQETQYF	TGTGCCTGGAGCGGGGGGAGCCAAGAGACCCAGTACTTC
-	15	TRBJ2-1	TRBV5-6	TRBD1	CASSLGDRAYNEQFF	TGTGCCAGCAGCTTGGGGGACAGGGCCTACAATGAGCAGTTCTTC
-	18	TRBJ2-3	TRBV28	TRBD2	CASSPSRSGRIGTDTQYF	TGTGCCAGCAGTCCGTCCCGTAGCGGGAGAATCGGCACAGATACGCAGTATTTT
-	13	TRBJ1-2	TRBV6-6	TRBD1	CASSHTRGRSYTF	TGTGCCAGCAGCCACACCAGGGGGCGAAGCTACACCTTC
-	14	TRBJ1-1	TRBV7-2	-	CASSSMQGATEAFF	TGTGCCAGCAGCTCCATGCAGGGTGCCACTGAAGCTTTCTTT
once	14	TRBJ2-4	TRBV5-4	-	CASSSGGVKNIQYF	TGTGCCAGCAGCTCCGGCGGGGTAAAAAACATTCAGTACTTC
-	15	TRBJ1-1	TRBV5-1	-	CASSLVQGDSTEAFF	TGCGCCAGCAGCTTGGTCCAGGGTGACAGCACTGAAGCTTTCTTT
-	15	TRBJ2-7	TRBV9	-	CASSVDPGSTYEQYF	TGTGCCAGCAGCGTAGATCCGGGTTCAACCTACGAGCAGTACTTC
-	16	TRBJ1-2	TRBV6-5	-	CASSLFPGSPGYGYTF	TGTGCCAGCAGTTTATTCCCCGGCTCTCCGGGGTATGGCTACACCTTC
-	15	TRBJ1-1	TRBV7-2	TRBD1	CASSARQGKNTEAFF	TGTGCCAGCAGCGCGCGACAGGGGAAGAACACTGAAGCTTTCTTT
few	13	TRBJ1-1	TRBV18	-	CASSPGLNTEAFF	TGTGCCAGCTCACCAGGGCTGAACACTGAAGCTTTCTTT
-	17	TRBJ2-7	TRBV14	TRBD1	CASSHGLPGTGDHEQYF	TGTGCCAGCAGCCACGGACTCCCCGGGACAGGGGACCACGAGCAGTACTTC
-	13	TRBJ2-1	TRBV7-8	-	CASSSDTQDEQFF	TGTGCCAGCAGCTCGGACACCCAAGATGAGCAGTTCTTC
-	15	TRBJ1-1	TRBV5-4	-	CASGDRRSGNTEAFF	TGTGCCAGCGGCGACCGCCGAAGCGGGAACACTGAAGCTTTCTTT
few	14	TRBJ2-1	TRBV5-1	TRBD1	CASSQPGQGNEQFF	TGCGCCAGCAGCCAACCGGGACAGGGGAATGAGCAGTTCTTC
-	18	TRBJ2-4	TRBV5-4	TRBD1	CASSSPPGTGGVKNIQYF	TGTGCCAGCAGCAGCCCCCCCGGGACAGGGGGCGTCAAAAACATTCAGTACTTC
few	17	TRBJ2-2	TRBV5-4	-	CASSLVQGLPVAGELFF	TGTGCCAGCAGCTTGGTTCAGGGGCTCCCGGTGGCCGGGGAGCTGTTTTTT
-	16	TRBJ2-5	TRBV7-9	TRBD2	CASSRGTGGGRETQYF	TGTGCCAGCAGCCGCGGTACGGGGGGAGGTCGGGAGACCCAGTACTTC
-	17	TRBJ1-1	TRBV19	TRBD1	CASSIGRDRGRGTEAFF	TGTGCCAGTAGTATAGGCCGGGACAGGGGGCGAGGGACTGAAGCTTTCTTT
-	18	TRBJ2-7	TRBV28	TRBD2	CASSLKTLAAGGYLEQYF	TGTGCCAGCAGCCTTAAAACGCTCGCCGCGGGAGGGTATCTCGAGCAGTACTTC
-	14	TRBJ2-7	TRBV5-1	-	CASSLDRDAYEQYF	TGCGCCAGCAGCTTGGACAGGGACGCCTACGAGCAGTACTTC
-	16	TRBJ2-1	TRBV6-5	TRBD2	CASSSGLAGRYNEQFF	TGTGCCAGCAGTTCGGGACTAGCGGGACGGTACAATGAGCAGTTCTTC
-	17	TRBJ1-2	TRBV12-5	-	CASGLVVGGWRNYGYTF	TGTGCTAGTGGTTTGGTAGTGGGGGGATGGAGAAACTATGGCTACACCTTC
-	14	TRBJ1-4	TRBV28	TRBD1	CASSSTGGNEKLFF	TGTGCCAGCAGTTCGACAGGGGGTAATGAAAAACTGTTTTTT
-	12	TRBJ2-3	TRBV28	-	CASSPLGGTVHF	TGTGCCAGCAGTCCATTGGGCGGGACCGTCCATTTT
-	15	TRBJ2-2	TRBV5-6	TRBD1	CASSPTGANTGELFF	TGTGCCAGCAGTCCGACAGGGGCCAACACCGGGGAGCTGTTTTTT
once	15	TRBJ1-3	TRBV5-1	-	CASSLAGASGNTIYF	TGCGCCAGCAGCTTGGCAGGGGCTTCTGGAAACACCATATATTTT
-	15	TRBJ2-7	TRBV27	TRBD2	CASREGTSGSGEQYF	TGTGCCAGCAGGGAAGGGACTAGCGGGAGTGGTGAGCAGTACTTC
-	14	TRBJ2-3	TRBV7-8	TRBD2	CASKLAEPTDTQYF	TGTGCCAGCAAACTAGCGGAACCCACAGATACGCAGTATTTT
-	16	TRBJ2-2	TRBV28	TRBD1	CASSRTGGSDTGELFF	TGTGCCAGCAGCAGAACAGGGGGGTCCGACACCGGGGAGCTGTTTTTT